Here is one T cell receptor beta chain with its context. Which antigen it targets is not known. No base quality information exists; no much larger clone differs at one position. For CDR1 and CDR2, the germline V gene lists MNHEY and SVGAGI. V loses 1 base of germline sequence and J loses 9 bases, and the interval between the two ends is 16 bases. The cysteine opens and the phenylalanine closes a CDR3 of 16 amino acids. Only CDR3 DNA is held: 48 bases, read in frame from base 1. The sample belongs to a study of blood T cell repertoires in COVID-19 (dated by TCRdb to 2018 to 2020). Background on the whole study: Samples covering the acute and convalescent phases of COVID-19 were provided by collaborators in the United States, Italy and Spain. HLA class I and class II types, where available, came from metadata supplied by the sample provider rather than from assay-based typing. Deeply sampled blood TCRbeta repertoires from subjects exposed to, actively infected with, or recovered from COVID-19 were included in the dataset. Nearly every sample came with metadata listing a de-identified subject ID, COVID-19 status, age in years and sex. The prospective study material was composed of cDNA or gDNA derived from T cells, B-cell-depleted T cells, or PBMCs. Samples came from the ongoing ImmuneRACE study (first 160 participants) plus 1,254 subjects from 6 global collaborators. A freely available public database, intended as a resource for researchers studying the immune response to SARS-CoV-2, is where the repertoires were released.

A second Seattle source provided samples from volunteer blood donors who had recovered from COVID-19. Each collaborating institution followed its own protocols to collect whole blood in K2EDTA tubes. For TCRbeta analysis, collaborator samples were shipped as frozen whole blood, as isolated PBMCs, or as DNA extracted from either sample type. Overall study outcomes, separate from this receptor: Clinical and demographic metadata were provided uncurated, with the amount varying by source and participant.

TCRbeta CDR3 regions were amplified from genomic DNA by means of the immunoSEQ Assay, a bias-controlled multiplex PCR. The paper's processing steps were these. The number of nucleated cells in each sample was estimated from the amplification of reference gene primers within the assay. To quantify the absolute abundance of each unique TCRbeta CDR3 rearrangement, sequence reads were collapsed and filtered. For each sample, productive Simpson clonality was calculated by taking the square root of Simpson's diversity index across productive rearrangements. The clones in this table, taken by TCRdb from immuneACCESS, are in-frame only. Not every clone is retained; where verified, under half of the shortfall comes from an unresolved V gene, and the cause of the rest is unknown. V and J calls plus clone size are reproduced from that table; the DNA served to infer D and trimming. The sample data list under 300,000 clones, and around nine tenths of these were observed just once. 2% to 2.5% of the sample belongs to the ten largest clones.

This sequence was found in a woman in her forties who had recovered from COVID-19. The V and J segments used are TRBV6-5 and TRBJ1-6; no confident D gene assignment can be made. Sequenced sample: peripheral blood. The bases read TGTGCCAGCAGTTACTTACAGCCGTCGGGATTTTCACCCCTCCACTTT. It encodes CASSYLQPSGFSPLHF.